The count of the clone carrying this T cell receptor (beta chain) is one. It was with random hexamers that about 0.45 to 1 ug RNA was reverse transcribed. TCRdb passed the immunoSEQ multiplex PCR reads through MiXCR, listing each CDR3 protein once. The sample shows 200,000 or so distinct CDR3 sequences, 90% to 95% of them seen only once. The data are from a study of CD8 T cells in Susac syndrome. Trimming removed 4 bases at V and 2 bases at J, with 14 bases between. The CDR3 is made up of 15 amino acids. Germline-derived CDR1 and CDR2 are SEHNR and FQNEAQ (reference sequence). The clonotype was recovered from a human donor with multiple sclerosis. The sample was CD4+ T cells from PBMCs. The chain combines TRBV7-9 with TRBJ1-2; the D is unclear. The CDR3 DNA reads TGTGCCAGCAGCTCCTCCCGACAAACGAACTATGGCTACACCTTC. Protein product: CASSSSRQTNYGYTF.